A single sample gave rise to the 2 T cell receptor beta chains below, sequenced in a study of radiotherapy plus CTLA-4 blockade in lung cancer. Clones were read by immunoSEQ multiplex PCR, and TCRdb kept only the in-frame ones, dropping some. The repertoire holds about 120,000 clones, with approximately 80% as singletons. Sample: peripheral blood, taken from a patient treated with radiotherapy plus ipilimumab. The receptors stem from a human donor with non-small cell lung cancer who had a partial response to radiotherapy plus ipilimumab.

As DNA, the CDR3 is TGCAGCGTTGACAGTTCCTCTGGAAACACCATATATTTT. It codes for CSVDSSSGNTIYF. The chain uses TRBV29-1 and TRBJ1-3; D is ambiguous. Trimming removed 3 bases from V and 0 bases from J, with 6 bases in between. This CDR3 has 13 residues. The V gene's germline CDR1 is SQVTM and CDR2 ANQGSEA.

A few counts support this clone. DNA for the CDR3: TGTGCCAGCAGTGATCATACAGGGTTATCAACTAATGAAAAACTGTTTTTT. Its translation: CASSDHTGLSTNEKLFF. The chain combines TRBV27 with TRBJ1-4, with D perhaps matching TRBD1 (6 bases). CDR1 and CDR2 from the germline V gene are MNHEY and SMNVEV (reference sequence). V was trimmed by 5 bases and J by 0 bases, leaving 16 bases between them. This CDR3 spans 17 amino acids.